The 15 T cell receptor beta chains below all came from one sample that was sequenced in a study of lymphopenia after photon versus proton radiotherapy. Assay used: immunoSEQ multiplex PCR; TCRdb lists only in-frame clones, some missing. The sample contains about 26,000 clones, approximately 89% of which appear only once. The specimen comprised peripheral blood, sampled from a patient treated with photon-based radiotherapy. The receptors come from a man between 25 and 39 years old with gastric cancer.

The chain links TRBV27 to TRBJ1-2; D remains ambiguous. V lost 1 base and J lost 2, with 11 bases in between. CDR3 length equals 15 residues. Germline V gene data show CDR1 as MNHEY and CDR2 as SMNVEV (reference sequence). The CDR3 region has the DNA TGTGCCAGCAGTTTATTTGCGGCGGCCAACTATGGCTACACCTTC. Its protein product is CASSLFAAANYGYTF.

The J gene is TRBJ2-2, the V gene TRBV7-3, with 9 bases identical to TRBD2. The germline V gene encodes CDR1 SGHTA and CDR2 FQGTGA. The CDR3 totals 17 residues. After removal of 5 bases from V and 4 bases from J, the junction contained 11 bases not matched to a gene. The CDR3 protein is CASSIQPGLATTGELFF. The CDR3, as DNA: TGTGCCAGCAGCATACAACCGGGACTAGCTACCACCGGGGAGCTGTTTTTT.

This clone occurred once. This chain connects TRBV5-6 to TRBJ1-5, with a possible D match to TRBD1 (5 bases). The V and J ends lost 0 bases and 1 base respectively, with 5 bases between them. Germline V gene sequence: CDR1 SGHDT, CDR2 YYEEEE. The CDR3 contains 14 residues. The CDR3 nucleotides read TGTGCCAGCAGCTTGGGACAGAGCAATCAGCCCCAGCATTTT. Protein product: CASSLGQSNQPQHF.

The chain combines TRBV11-3 with TRBJ1-1; TRBD1 agrees at 11 bases. After removal of 5 bases from V and 8 bases from J, the junction contained 10 bases not matched to a gene. The CDR3 length is 15 residues. In germline, CDR1 is SGHNT, CDR2 YENEEA. CDR3 sequence reads: CASSRTGQGAMEAFF. The CDR3 DNA reads as TGTGCCAGCAGCCGTACAGGACAGGGGGCGATGGAAGCTTTCTTT. Complete variable domain (other parts from reference TRBV11-3 and TRBJ1-1): EAGVVQSPRYKIIEKKQPVAFWCNPISGHNTLYWYLQNLGQGPELLIRYENEEAVDDSQLPKDRFSAERLKGVDSTLKIQPAELGDSAVYLCASSRTGQGAMEAFFGQGTRLTVV.

The J gene is TRBJ1-6, the V gene TRBV28; 9 bases are a match to TRBD1. CDR3 length equals 16 residues. Germline values: CDR1 MDHEN, CDR2 SYDVKM. J was trimmed by 5 bases and V by 4 bases; bases with no gene match: 6. As DNA, the CDR3 is TGTGCCAGCAGTTCCTACCGGACAGGGGATAATTCACCCCTCCACTTT. Its translation: CASSSYRTGDNSPLHF. Together with reference TRBV28 and TRBJ1-6, the CDR3 gives the full variable domain: DVKVTQSSRYLVKRTGEKVFLECVQDMDHENMFWYRQDPGLGLRLIYFSYDVKMKEKGDIPEGYSVSREKKERFSLILESASTNQTSMYLCASSSYRTGDNSPLHFGNGTRLTVT.

The rearrangement links TRBV11-2 to TRBJ2-2; D unclear. The CDR3 extends over 13 amino acids. Germline assignment: CDR1 SGHAT and CDR2 FQNNGV. The V gene lost 1 base and the J gene lost 4 bases, with 4 bases spanning the gap. The CDR3 sequence is CASSLVATGELFF. CDR3 DNA: TGTGCCAGCAGCTTAGTGGCCACCGGGGAGCTGTTTTTT.

This chain connects TRBV7-9 to TRBJ2-7; 7 bases match TRBD1. V lost 5 bases to trimming and J lost 4 bases; unmatched junction nucleotides: 8. CDR1 is SEHNR and CDR2 is FQNEAQ in the germline V gene (reference sequence). The CDR3 consists of 14 residues. The CDR3 region is CASSPLGGGYEQYF. The CDR3, as DNA: TGTGCCAGCAGCCCCCTAGGGGGCGGGTACGAGCAGTACTTC.

The rearrangement uses TRBV6-1 and TRBJ1-1; no definite D call. The V gene lost 9 bases and the J gene lost 4 bases, with 18 bases spanning the gap. The CDR3 runs 14 residues. CDR1 is MNHNS and CDR2 is SASEGT in the germline V gene. The CDR3: CASQMEPGVTEAFF. In DNA, the CDR3 is TGTGCCAGTCAGATGGAGCCCGGGGTCACTGAAGCTTTCTTT.

This chain links TRBV19 with TRBJ1-5; a weak D match, TRBD1 (5 bases). This CDR3 is 15 amino acids long. V shed 3 bases and J shed 2 bases, with 11 bases lying between them. From germline, CDR1 is LNHDA and CDR2 SQIVND (reference sequence). The CDR3, as DNA: TGTGCCAGTAGTATGGTGGAAGGGGGCAATCAGCCCCAGCATTTT. Encoded protein: CASSMVEGGNQPQHF.

Only one count was recorded for this clone. This chain uses TRBV18 with TRBJ2-3, with D maybe TRBD2 (6 bases). Looked up from germline, CDR1 is KGHSH and CDR2 is LQKENI. Trimming shortened V by 4 bases and J by 0 bases, and 8 bases separated the two germline ends. The CDR3 is 14 amino acids. Here the CDR3 reads CASSLGTSTDTQYF. CDR3 bases: TGTGCCAGCTCACTCGGGACTAGCACAGATACGCAGTATTTT.

The J gene is TRBJ2-7, the V gene TRBV7-8, with D tentatively TRBD2 (6 bases). The germline V gene has CDR1 SGHVS and CDR2 FQNEAQ. CDR3 size: 16 residues. V dropped 1 base and J dropped 3 bases, with 16 bases sitting between them. CDR3 residues: CASSLVYRLANYEQYF. CDR3 DNA: TGTGCCAGCAGCTTAGTCTATCGTCTAGCGAACTACGAGCAGTACTTC. The whole variable domain, filled in from reference TRBV7-8 and TRBJ2-7, reads GAGVSQSPRYKVAKRGQDVALRCDPISGHVSLFWYQQALGQGPEFLTYFQNEAQLDKSGLPSDRFFAERPEGSVSTLKIQRTQQEDSAVYLCASSLVYRLANYEQYFGPGTRLTVT.

The V and J genes are TRBV11-2 and TRBJ1-1, with D unclear. Germline lookup yields CDR1 SGHAT and CDR2 FQNNGV. V dropped 1 base and J dropped 6 bases, with 9 bases sitting between them. This CDR3 contains 13 residues. The CDR3 spells CASSLGSAAEAFF. CDR3 bases: TGTGCCAGCAGCTTAGGGTCAGCCGCTGAAGCTTTCTTT.

In this sample, this clone turned up a few times. This rearrangement joins TRBV6-1 to TRBJ1-1, with a tentative D call TRBD1 (6 bases). CDR1 is MNHNS, CDR2 SASEGT, per germline. With 3 bases removed from V and 2 bases from J, the gap between germline ends came to 16 bases. CDR3 length: 16 residues. CDR3 residues: CASSEVAGAINTEAFF. Here the CDR3 DNA reads TGTGCCAGCAGTGAGGTGGCAGGGGCTATAAACACTGAAGCTTTCTTT.

The V and J genes are TRBV9 and TRBJ1-1; TRBD1 might be the D (5 bases). CDR1 SGDLS and CDR2 YYNGEE come from the germline V gene. The V end was cut by 4 bases, the J end by 3 bases, with 13 bases between. The CDR3 is 14 amino acids. In DNA, the CDR3 is TGTGCCAGCAGCCCAACCATAGGGGACACTGAAGCTTTCTTT. Translating gives CASSPTIGDTEAFF.

The chain couples TRBV7-9 to TRBJ1-6; 7 bases align to TRBD1. Trimming cost V 3 bases and J 5 bases; bases outside gene matches: 1. Germline CDR1 SEHNR, CDR2 FQNEAQ (reference sequence). This CDR3 has 14 residues. The CDR3 sequence is CASSLGQNNSPLHF. The CDR3 DNA reads as TGTGCCAGCAGCTTGGGACAGAATAATTCACCCCTCCACTTT. Using reference TRBV7-9 and TRBJ1-6 for the parts outside the CDR3, the full variable domain is DTGVSQNPRHKITKRGQNVTFRCDPISEHNRLYWYRQTLGQGPEFLTYFQNEAQLEKSRLLSDRFSAERPKGSFSTLEIQRTEQGDSAMYLCASSLGQNNSPLHFGNGTRLTVT.